The 9 T cell receptor beta chains listed next were all sequenced from one sample in a study of control samples from healthy donors and cancer patients. Sequenced by immunoSEQ multiplex PCR; TCRdb stores in-frame clones only, minus some. The sample includes roughly 120,000 clones, about 93% seen only once; the top ten take around 1.8%. The sample was PBMCs. Source of these receptors: a man aged 45 to 65 with head and neck cancer.

This clone appeared once. This chain joins TRBV5-5 and TRBJ2-1, with TRBD1 identical over 9 bases. This CDR3 is 17 amino acids long. CDR1 and CDR2 (germline): SGHKS, YYEKEE (reference sequence). V was clipped by 4 bases and J by 3 bases; unmatched bases: 11. DNA for the CDR3: TGTGCCAGCAGCCTATATCGCCGGGACAGGGTCTACAATGAGCAGTTCTTC. Its protein product is CASSLYRRDRVYNEQFF.

By share of the sample, this clone is medium-sized. In DNA, the CDR3 is TGCGCCAGCAGCCAAGATCAGGGGACAGGGGGAAACACCATATATTTT. Encoded protein: CASSQDQGTGGNTIYF. The V and J genes are TRBV4-3 and TRBJ1-3, with TRBD1 matching 9 bases. V dropped 0 bases and J dropped 4; count of bases not matched to a gene: 4. The V gene's germline CDR1 is LGHNA and CDR2 YSLEER. The CDR3 spans 16 residues.

This chain joins TRBV9 and TRBJ2-3; 12 positions match TRBD2. The J segment lost 4 bases and the V segment lost 2 bases, leaving 2 bases of the junction unmatched. The CDR3 is made up of 15 amino acids. CDR1 is SGDLS, CDR2 YYNGEE, per germline. The CDR3 is CASSVRLAGADTQYF. The CDR3 DNA follows: TGTGCCAGCAGCGTTCGACTAGCGGGGGCAGATACGCAGTATTTT.

This chain links TRBV6-2 or TRBV6-3 with TRBJ1-3; no clear D. Trimming shortened V by 2 bases and J by 0 bases, and 5 bases separated the two germline ends. The germline gives CDR1 MNHEY, CDR2 SVGEGT. This CDR3 is built from 14 residues. CDR3 in DNA: TGTGCCAGCAGTTACCGGGACTCTGGAAACACCATATATTTT. This translates into CASSYRDSGNTIYF.

The chain joins TRBV3-1 (or the pseudogene TRBV3-2) to TRBJ2-7; 9 nucleotides match TRBD1. The CDR3 extends over 19 amino acids. Trimming at V came to 1 base and at J to 2 bases, leaving 15 bases not matched to a gene. The germline CDR1 and CDR2 sequences are LGHDT and YNNKEL (reference sequence). The CDR3 here is CASSQGRGQGNPYPYEQYF. In nucleotides, the CDR3 is TGTGCCAGCAGCCAAGGGCGGGGACAGGGCAACCCCTACCCCTACGAGCAGTACTTC.

This chain connects TRBV5-4 to TRBJ1-4; perhaps TRBD1 as D (5 bases). Germline lookup yields CDR1 SGHNT and CDR2 YYREEE (reference sequence). V was shortened by 0 bases and J by 5 bases, with 11 bases between the two germline ends. CDR3 length equals 15 residues. CDR3 sequence: CASSLEIGANEKLFF. CDR3 in DNA: TGTGCCAGCAGCTTGGAGATCGGGGCAAATGAAAAACTGTTTTTT.

The rearrangement links TRBV6-5 to TRBJ1-5; D gene ambiguous. CDR3 size: 13 residues. Germline values: CDR1 MNHEY, CDR2 SVGAGI. Trimming took 8 bases from V and 4 from J, leaving 12 bases between them. CDR3 residues: CASGWTGNQPQHF. The CDR3 bases are TGTGCCAGCGGTTGGACGGGTAATCAGCCCCAGCATTTT.

The J gene is TRBJ1-2, the V gene TRBV28; TRBD1 matches 7 bases. With V trimmed by 7 bases and J by 0 bases, 11 bases remained unmatched. CDR1 MDHEN and CDR2 SYDVKM come from the germline V gene. This CDR3 has 16 residues. The CDR3 region is CASTPGGASANYGYTF. Here the CDR3 DNA reads TGTGCCAGCACCCCAGGGGGGGCCTCGGCTAACTATGGCTACACCTTC.

This clone came up once. This chain joins TRBV6-4 and TRBJ2-6; D remains unclear. CDR1 and CDR2 from the germline V gene are MRHNA and SNTAGT. V lost 6 bases to trimming and J lost 1 base, with 4 bases between them. The CDR3 runs to 13 residues. Written as DNA, the CDR3 is TGTGCCAGCAGAGAATCTGGGGCCAACGTCCTGACTTTC. Its translation: CASRESGANVLTF.